A single sample gave rise to the 30 T cell receptor beta chains below, sequenced in a study of spatial heterogeneity in lung cancer. General study findings and limits: The number of expanded tumor alpha and beta chains correlated with mutation number.

Time point given: sample taken at primary tumor resection. Their antigens are not known. A single record per CDR3 protein comes from TCRdb applying MiXCR to the 5' RACE reads. Among 5,000 or so distinct CDR3 sequences listed, 20% to 25% were seen once. The input for sequencing was lung tumor tissue, taken at surgery. All receptors come from a male donor with early-stage non-small cell lung cancer.

This clonotype has only a few counts. The chain has TRBV2 and TRBJ2-7; D tentatively reads TRBD1 or TRBD2 (5 bases each). V was clipped by 5 bases and J by 5 bases, with 19 bases between them. The CDR3 is made up of 15 amino acids. The V gene's germline CDR1 is SNHLY and CDR2 FYNNEI. CDR3 sequence reads: CASSPNRDQFHEQYF. CDR3 coding DNA: TGTGCCAGCAGTCCTAACCGGGACCAATTCCACGAGCAGTACTTC.

This clonotype was counted between two and nine times. The chain carries TRBV4-3 and TRBJ2-7, with 7 bases matching TRBD1. The CDR3 sequence is 15 residues long. V was clipped by 4 bases and J by 0 bases; unmatched bases: 6. Germline V lookup: CDR1 LGHNA, CDR2 YSLEER. CDR3 nucleotides: TGCGCCAGCAGCCTTAGGACAGGACTCTCCTACGAGCAGTACTTC. Residues: CASSLRTGLSYEQYF.

There are many counts of this clonotype. This rearrangement joins TRBV20-1 to TRBJ2-6; TRBD1 aligns across 7 bases. Germline CDR1 reads DFQATT; CDR2 reads SNEGSKA (reference sequence). Trimming removed 6 bases from V and 3 bases from J; junction bases left unmatched: 11. CDR3 size: 16 residues. The DNA for the CDR3 is TGCAGTGCCAACGACAGGGCGAGGTTTGGGGCCAACGTCCTGACTTTC. It specifies CSANDRARFGANVLTF.

This clonotype showed up just a few times. J is TRBJ2-1 and V is TRBV29-1; D might be TRBD2 (6 bases). V lost 5 bases, J lost 6 bases, and 11 bases lay in between. Germline CDR1 and CDR2: SQVTM and ANQGSEA. This CDR3 contains 12 residues. The CDR3 region is CSVRRESNEQFF. CDR3 in DNA: TGCAGCGTTCGCCGGGAGTCCAATGAGCAGTTCTTC.

Here the CDR3 reads CASSFPDSGVNQETQYF. CDR3 sequence (DNA): TGTGCCAGCAGCTTTCCTGATAGCGGGGTAAACCAAGAGACCCAGTACTTC. This sequence joins TRBV7-8 and TRBJ2-5; 8 bases are a match to TRBD2. The CDR3 loop spans 17 amino acids. Germline loops: CDR1 SGHVS, CDR2 FQNEAQ. J gave up 0 bases and V 3 bases, and 9 bases lay outside the gene matches.

This clonotype was seen repeatedly, ten times or more. CDR3 amino acids: CASSLVSGVGNYNEQFF. CDR3 bases: TGCGCCAGCAGCTTGGTTTCCGGGGTGGGTAATTACAATGAGCAGTTCTTC. This sequence joins TRBV5-1 and TRBJ2-1, with a weak D call TRBD2 (5 bases). The germline V gene encodes CDR1 SGHRS and CDR2 YFSETQ. The CDR3 sequence is 17 residues long. V lost 0 bases, J lost 4 bases, and 17 bases lay in between.

At least ten counts were recorded for this clonotype. The genes are TRBV20-1 and TRBJ2-5; TRBD2 aligns across 11 bases. V shed 3 bases, J shed 0 bases, and the junction held 3 bases outside the gene matches. CDR1 and CDR2 from the germline V gene are DFQATT and SNEGSKA (reference sequence). The CDR3 has 15 amino acids. CDR3 coding DNA: TGCAGTGCTAGGGGGACTAGCGGAAACCAAGAGACCCAGTACTTC. It is translated as CSARGTSGNQETQYF.

The gene calls are TRBV20-1 and TRBJ2-3; perhaps TRBD1 as D (5 bases). Germline V lookup: CDR1 DFQATT, CDR2 SNEGSKA (reference sequence). CDR3 length equals 14 residues. Trimming left V 0 bases short and J 3 bases short, with 10 bases between. CDR3 residues: CSARDRVLTDTQYF. The CDR3 bases are TGCAGTGCTAGAGACAGGGTACTGACAGATACGCAGTATTTT.

This clonotype is labeled as medium-sized (0.01 to 0.1%). This chain joins TRBV7-2 and TRBJ1-4; D not resolved. The germline V and J ends were trimmed by 0 bases and 4 bases, with 12 bases remaining between them. This CDR3 has 16 residues. Germline CDR1 and CDR2: SGHTA and FQGNSA. CDR3 loop: CASSLAQAAFNEKLFF. The CDR3 bases are TGTGCCAGCAGCTTAGCGCAGGCAGCATTTAATGAAAAACTGTTTTTT.

This clonotype was counted only a few times. The chain couples TRBV19 to TRBJ2-7; D gene uncertain. There are 13 residues in the CDR3. V dropped 3 bases and J dropped 0 bases, with 6 bases sitting between them. Per the germline V gene, CDR1 is LNHDA and CDR2 is SQIVND (reference sequence). The CDR3 loop reads CASSIVYSYEQYF. In DNA form, the CDR3 reads TGTGCCAGTAGTATCGTCTACTCCTACGAGCAGTACTTC.

This chain links TRBV10-2 with TRBJ1-2, with TRBD1 matching 8 bases. The V gene end was trimmed by 5 bases and the J gene end by 3 bases; junction bases not matched to a gene: 2. From germline, CDR1 is WSHSY and CDR2 SAAADI. There are 13 residues in the CDR3. This CDR3 is CASSSTGDYGYTF. The CDR3 nucleotides are TGCGCCAGCAGTTCGACAGGGGACTATGGCTACACCTTC.

The table lists this clonotype with a few counts. V and J are TRBV10-3 and TRBJ2-1; 13 bases line up with TRBD2. The V and J ends lost 6 bases and 9 bases, in that order; junction bases with no gene match: 5. From germline, CDR1 is ENHRY and CDR2 SYGVKD. This CDR3 has 14 amino acids. CDR3 residues: CAIRGLAGDGEQFF. The DNA of the CDR3 is TGTGCCATCAGAGGACTAGCGGGAGACGGTGAGCAGTTCTTC.

This clonotype is categorized as medium-sized. The chain links TRBV9 to TRBJ1-3, with no clear D. Deletions cut 4 bases from V and 0 bases from J, with 5 bases between. CDR1 and CDR2 from the germline V gene are SGDLS and YYNGEE. The CDR3 runs 13 residues. The CDR3 DNA reads TGTGCCAGCAGCCGGGACTCTGGAAACACCATATATTTT. It encodes CASSRDSGNTIYF.

This clonotype is deemed medium-sized. V and J are TRBV24-1 and TRBJ2-5; D is uncertain. Germline V gene data show CDR1 as KGHDR and CDR2 as SFDVKD. V dropped 0 bases and J dropped 5 bases, with 3 bases sitting between them. This CDR3 contains 12 residues. The CDR3 reads CATSDLAETQYF. CDR3 coding DNA: TGTGCCACCAGTGATTTGGCGGAGACCCAGTACTTC.

Within the sample, this clonotype is medium-sized. The chain couples TRBV6-6 to TRBJ2-3; D gene ambiguous. This CDR3 is 15 amino acids long. Looked up from germline, CDR1 is MNHNY and CDR2 is SVGAGI (reference sequence). V lost 0 bases, J lost 2 bases, and 9 bases lay in between. The CDR3 region has the DNA TGTGCCAGCAGTTACTCCGGCGGTTTCACAGATACGCAGTATTTT. It translates to CASSYSGGFTDTQYF.

This clonotype was recorded at least ten times. The genes are TRBV21-1 and TRBJ2-3; no DNA check was done on the table's D call, TRBD1. TRBV21-1 is tagged as a pseudogene. The CDR3 runs 17 residues. CDR3 nucleotides: TGTGCCAGCAGCAGCAAAGTACGTTCGGGGTCCCCAGATACGCAGTATTTT. Amino acid sequence: CASSSKVRSGSPDTQYF.

This clonotype qualifies as medium-sized. This rearrangement joins TRBV6-5 to TRBJ1-5, with D uncertain. The CDR3 has 18 amino acids. Trimming left V 1 base short and J 0 bases short, with 16 bases between. From germline, CDR1 is MNHEY and CDR2 SVGAGI. CDR3 nucleotide sequence: TGTGCCAGCAGTTACTGGCCGGCGGGTGGTCATAGCAATCAGCCCCAGCATTTT. Residues: CASSYWPAGGHSNQPQHF.

A few counts support this clonotype. The gene calls are TRBV7-2 and TRBJ2-7; 9 nucleotides line up with TRBD1. CDR3 size: 16 residues. From germline, CDR1 is SGHTA and CDR2 FQGNSA. V lost 5 bases to trimming and J lost 2 bases; unmatched junction nucleotides: 10. CDR3 in DNA: TGTGCCAGCAGCGCAGGAGGGACAGGGATTGCCTACGAGCAGTACTTC. Translating gives CASSAGGTGIAYEQYF.

This clonotype was counted at least ten times. V usage is TRBV7-2 and J usage is TRBJ1-5, with a weak D call TRBD1 (6 bases). This CDR3 is 14 amino acids long. From germline, CDR1 is SGHTA and CDR2 FQGNSA. Trimming shortened V by 5 bases and J by 3 bases, and 11 bases separated the two germline ends. CDR3 protein: CASSMGTNNQPQHF. Here the CDR3 DNA reads TGTGCCAGCAGCATGGGGACAAACAATCAGCCCCAGCATTTT.

This clonotype appeared many times. The chain is built from TRBV15 and TRBJ1-4; D remains ambiguous. V lost 0 bases, J lost 11 bases, and 10 bases lay in between. The germline V gene encodes CDR1 LNHNV and CDR2 YYDKDF (reference sequence). This CDR3 has 13 amino acids. The CDR3 sequence is CATSRDFDGKLFF. For the CDR3, the DNA is TGTGCCACCAGCAGAGATTTCGACGGTAAACTGTTTTTT.

V is TRBV11-2 and J is TRBJ2-2; D is ambiguous. Per the germline V gene, CDR1 is SGHAT and CDR2 is FQNNGV. There are 12 residues in the CDR3. V was pared by 3 bases and J by 10 bases, with 9 bases between. As DNA, the CDR3 is TGTGCCAGCAGCTTCGGAAGACTGGAGCTGTTTTTT. Residues: CASSFGRLELFF.

This clonotype was seen only a few times. The V gene is TRBV5-1, the J gene TRBJ2-6; 7 bases match TRBD1. Per germline, CDR1 SGHRS and CDR2 YFSETQ. The CDR3 runs 15 residues. The V segment lost 3 bases and the J segment 4 bases; nucleotides outside the gene matches: 4. CDR3 sequence reads: CASSSQGTGANVLTF. In DNA form, the CDR3 reads TGCGCCAGCAGCTCACAGGGGACAGGGGCCAACGTCCTGACTTTC.

This clonotype is medium-sized. The DNA for the CDR3 is TGTGCCACTGAGGACAGGGGGCTGGGTGAGCAGTTCTTC. Its protein is CATEDRGLGEQFF. The gene calls are TRBV30 and TRBJ2-1, with TRBD1 identical over 11 bases. Germline CDR1 and CDR2: GTSNPN and SVGIG (reference sequence). CDR3 length: 13 amino acids. V trimming: 8 bases; J trimming: 9 bases; junction bases outside the gene matches: 9.

The chain combines TRBV29-1 with TRBJ2-7, with D tentatively TRBD1 (6 bases). V lost 4 bases, J lost 4 bases, and 11 bases lay in between. CDR3 length equals 12 residues. CDR1 SQVTM and CDR2 ANQGSEA come from the germline V gene. The CDR3 sequence is CSVAATGYEQYF. In DNA, the CDR3 is TGCAGCGTTGCGGCTACAGGGTACGAGCAGTACTTC.

V is TRBV6-1 and J is TRBJ1-5; D perhaps matches TRBD1 (6 bases). Trimming pared 0 bases from V and 2 bases from J, leaving 8 bases between. This CDR3 has 15 amino acids. CDR1 and CDR2 from the germline V gene are MNHNS and SASEGT. The CDR3 region is CASSEAPGGNQPQHF. The CDR3 DNA reads TGTGCCAGCAGTGAAGCGCCAGGGGGCAATCAGCCCCAGCATTTT.

This chain connects TRBV12-3 or TRBV12-4 to TRBJ2-1; 7 bases are a match to TRBD2. The CDR3 loop spans 13 amino acids. Unmatched junction bases numbered 8, after V lost 8 bases and J lost 7 bases. CDR3 region: CASLLGRSNEQFF. The DNA of the CDR3 is TGTGCCAGCCTCCTCGGGAGGTCTAATGAGCAGTTCTTC.

CDR3 coding DNA: TGCAGCGTTGAAAAGGAGCGGGACCTCCAAGAGACCCAGTACTTC. Its translation is CSVEKERDLQETQYF. The chain has TRBV29-1 and TRBJ2-5, with 7 positions matching TRBD2. The trim removed 2 bases at V and 1 base at J, leaving 7 bases unmatched. The germline V gene encodes CDR1 SQVTM and CDR2 ANQGSEA. There are 15 residues in the CDR3.

V gene TRBV20-1 combines with J gene TRBJ2-7, with D perhaps matching TRBD2 (7 bases). In germline, CDR1 is DFQATT, CDR2 SNEGSKA (reference sequence). Between the trimmed V and J ends, which lost 5 bases and 7 bases, there was a span of 15 bases. This CDR3 has 12 residues. CDR3 nucleotides: TGCAGTGCTCCTGGACTAGGGGGAGAGCAGTACTTC. It codes for CSAPGLGGEQYF.

This sequence joins TRBV11-2 and TRBJ1-1, with D tentatively TRBD1 (5 bases). The length of the CDR3 is 13 residues. Trimming left V 4 bases short and J 3 bases short, with 9 bases between. Germline V CDR1 and CDR2: SGHAT, FQNNGV. CDR3 bases: TGTGCCAGCAGCTCGACAGTGGACACTGAAGCTTTCTTT. Protein: CASSSTVDTEAFF.

The chain links TRBV4-2 to TRBJ2-5; TRBD1 is a possible D gene (6 bases). CDR1 is LGHNA, CDR2 YNFKEQ, per germline. The CDR3 covers 13 residues. V lost 4 bases and J 5 bases, leaving 11 bases between the germline ends. The CDR3 coding sequence is TGTGCCAGCAGCCCCCGTAGGGGGGAGACCCAGTACTTC. It specifies CASSPRRGETQYF.